The next 18 T cell receptor beta chains were all read from a single sample in a study of shared clonotypes between healthy human individuals. Profiling relied on immunoSEQ multiplex PCR, and the TCRdb table lists in-frame clones only, not all of them. The sample lists 1,500,000 or so clones; around 97% were seen once. The sequenced sample consisted of naive CD4+ T cells sorted from blood. This sample's subset: CD45RA+ positively selected. These receptors were collected from a man aged 25 to 45 in good health.

The chain has TRBV6-1 and TRBJ2-1; 9 bases line up with TRBD1. Germline assignment: CDR1 MNHNS and CDR2 SASEGT. The CDR3 covers 15 residues. With V trimmed by 6 bases and J by 6 bases, 9 bases remained unmatched. The DNA for the CDR3 is TGTGCCAGCAGCCGGACAGGGGCGCTTTTCAATGAGCAGTTCTTC. This sequence encodes CASSRTGALFNEQFF.

The rearrangement uses TRBV27 and TRBJ2-5; TRBD2 agrees at 10 bases. V lost 2 bases, J lost 5 bases, and 5 bases stayed unmatched. The CDR3 loop spans 15 amino acids. The germline CDR1 and CDR2 sequences are MNHEY and SMNVEV (reference sequence). CDR3 sequence reads: CASSLLAGAAETQYF. The CDR3 DNA is TGTGCCAGCAGTTTACTAGCGGGAGCGGCGGAGACCCAGTACTTC.

The chain joins TRBV6-1 to TRBJ1-2, with D perhaps TRBD1 (5 bases). This CDR3 comprises 16 residues. The germline V gene has CDR1 MNHNS and CDR2 SASEGT. The V end was cut by 0 bases, the J end by 4 bases, with 15 bases between. The CDR3 DNA reads as TGTGCCAGCAGTGAAGCAGGGACTGTATCCGGCTATGGCTACACCTTC. This sequence encodes CASSEAGTVSGYGYTF.

This clone showed up just once. The rearrangement joins TRBV6-9 to TRBJ2-7, with 11 bases that match TRBD1. The V segment lost 4 bases and the J segment 5 bases; nucleotides outside the gene matches: 4. This CDR3 has 14 amino acids. Looked up from germline, CDR1 is MNHGY and CDR2 is SVAAGI. The CDR3, as DNA: TGTGCCAGCAGTTGGACAGGGGGCCGGAACGAGCAGTACTTC. Amino acids: CASSWTGGRNEQYF.

The chain carries TRBV4-1 and TRBJ2-7; the D gene is possibly TRBD2 (6 bases). The CDR3 covers 17 residues. Germline V lookup: CDR1 MGHRA, CDR2 YSYEKL. Trimming took off 1 base at V and 0 bases at J, with 16 bases between the two ends. The CDR3 DNA follows: TGCGCCAGCAGCCAAGGCCCAGGGAGGCAGCGCTCCTACGAGCAGTACTTC. It is translated as CASSQGPGRQRSYEQYF.

The V and J genes are TRBV19 and TRBJ2-3; 8 bases agree with TRBD2. Looked up from germline, CDR1 is LNHDA and CDR2 is SQIVND (reference sequence). The CDR3 extends over 18 amino acids. V was clipped by 5 bases and J by 8 bases; unmatched bases: 21. CDR3 loop: CASSHTRSSGSGVITQYF. The DNA for the CDR3 is TGTGCCAGTAGTCACACTCGAAGCAGCGGGAGCGGGGTAATTACGCAGTATTTT.

In the case of this clone: The sample has other DNA sequences that encode this CDR3 too. The chain recombines TRBV19 with TRBJ2-7, with 11 bases aligning to TRBD1. The trim removed 3 bases at V and 4 bases at J, leaving 5 bases unmatched. CDR3 length equals 15 residues. The V gene's germline CDR1 is LNHDA and CDR2 SQIVND (reference sequence). As DNA, the CDR3 is TGTGCCAGTAGTATTCCGGGACAGGGGGTTTACGAGCAGTACTTC. Translation: CASSIPGQGVYEQYF. Full variable domain (missing parts from reference TRBV19 and TRBJ2-7): DGGITQSPKYLFRKEGQNVTLSCEQNLNHDAMYWYRQDPGQGLRLIYYSQIVNDFQKGDIAEGYSVSREKKESFPLTVTSAQKNPTAFYLCASSIPGQGVYEQYFGPGTRLTVT.

The rearrangement links TRBV30 to TRBJ2-2; D is undetermined. This CDR3 comprises 13 residues. V gave up 0 bases and J gave up 8 bases, with 10 bases separating them. CDR1 and CDR2 (germline): GTSNPN, SVGIG (reference sequence). CDR3 residues: CAWSVTLPGELFF. The CDR3 DNA reads as TGTGCCTGGAGTGTAACCCTCCCAGGGGAGCTGTTTTTT.

The J gene is TRBJ1-1, the V gene TRBV7-2; D unresolved. There are 16 residues in the CDR3. The ends were cut back, 0 bases at V and 1 base at J, with 12 bases in the middle. Germline loops: CDR1 SGHTA, CDR2 FQGNSA. In DNA, the CDR3 is TGTGCCAGCAGCTTAGCGGGGAGTGGGAAGAACACTGAAGCTTTCTTT. Amino acids: CASSLAGSGKNTEAFF.

The chain employs TRBV9 and TRBJ2-1; TRBD2 is a possible D gene (6 bases). The V end was cut by 2 bases, the J end by 0 bases, with 12 bases between. The CDR3 spans 16 residues. CDR1 and CDR2 from the germline V gene are SGDLS and YYNGEE. The CDR3 loop is CASSVSGTSSYNEQFF. DNA of the CDR3: TGTGCCAGCAGCGTTAGCGGCACTAGCTCCTACAATGAGCAGTTCTTC.

V usage is TRBV5-1 and J usage is TRBJ2-4; TRBD2 matches 7 bases. This CDR3 comprises 17 residues. V was clipped by 4 bases and J by 2 bases; unmatched bases: 12. Germline values: CDR1 SGHRS, CDR2 YFSETQ. CDR3: CASSQKTSARSKNIQYF. The CDR3, as DNA: TGCGCCAGCAGCCAAAAAACTAGCGCGAGGTCCAAAAACATTCAGTACTTC.

The gene calls are TRBV5-5 and TRBJ2-5, with D unresolved. Germline V gene sequence: CDR1 SGHKS, CDR2 YYEKEE (reference sequence). Trimming took 0 bases from V and 5 from J, leaving 11 bases between them. CDR3 length: 14 amino acids. The DNA for the CDR3 is TGTGCCAGCAGCTTGGGCGGCGACGGGGAGACCCAGTACTTC. Encoded protein: CASSLGGDGETQYF. Full variable domain (remainder filled in from reference TRBV5-5 and TRBJ2-5): DAGVTQSPTHLIKTRGQQVTLRCSPISGHKSVSWYQQVLGQGPQFIFQYYEKEERGRGNFPDRFSARQFPNYSSELNVNALLLGDSALYLCASSLGGDGETQYFGPGTRLLVL.

Notes on this clone: This CDR3 is also generated by other DNA sequences in the sample. The chain carries TRBV5-4 and TRBJ2-3, with 7 bases lining up with TRBD2. The length of the CDR3 is 14 residues. V was pared by 5 bases and J by 1 base, with 4 bases of the junction left unmatched. Germline V gene data show CDR1 as SGHNT and CDR2 as YYREEE (reference sequence). The CDR3 is CASSPTSGTDTQYF. DNA of the CDR3: TGTGCCAGCAGTCCAACTAGCGGCACAGATACGCAGTATTTT.

CDR3 residues: CASSFRGIDRGELFF. CDR3 sequence (DNA): TGTGCCAGCAGCTTCAGGGGAATTGACCGCGGGGAGCTGTTTTTT. The rearrangement uses TRBV7-9 and TRBJ2-2; perhaps TRBD1 as D (6 bases). Trimming removed 3 bases from V and 7 bases from J, with 15 bases in between. The CDR3 totals 15 residues. Looked up from germline, CDR1 is SEHNR and CDR2 is FQNEAQ (reference sequence).

The genes are TRBV19 and TRBJ2-5; 11 bases line up with TRBD2. V lost 9 bases and J lost 9; bases outside the gene matches: 12. The CDR3 runs to 14 residues. CDR1 is LNHDA and CDR2 is SQIVND in the germline V gene (reference sequence). Written as DNA, the CDR3 is TGTGCCAGCACCGGGACTAGCGGACCAGGGGCCCAGTACTTC. It specifies CASTGTSGPGAQYF. Based on the CDR3 plus reference TRBV19 and TRBJ2-5, the full variable domain is DGGITQSPKYLFRKEGQNVTLSCEQNLNHDAMYWYRQDPGQGLRLIYYSQIVNDFQKGDIAEGYSVSREKKESFPLTVTSAQKNPTAFYLCASTGTSGPGAQYFGPGTRLLVL.

This chain joins TRBV18 and TRBJ2-2; 11 positions agree with TRBD1. CDR3 length: 18 amino acids. V dropped 2 bases and J dropped 2; count of bases not matched to a gene: 7. Germline V CDR1 and CDR2: KGHSH, LQKENI. This chain's CDR3 is CASSPLGTGGTNTGELFF. The CDR3 DNA sequence: TGTGCCAGCTCACCATTAGGGACAGGGGGAACCAACACCGGGGAGCTGTTTTTT.

The rearrangement joins TRBV7-6 to TRBJ2-5; D call uncertain. The CDR3 is 16 residues long. The ends were cut back, 0 bases at V and 4 bases at J, with 15 bases in the middle. CDR1 is SGHVS, CDR2 FNYEAQ, per germline. The CDR3 spells CASSLAGRTLLETQYF. The CDR3 region has the DNA TGTGCCAGCAGCTTAGCCGGGCGGACCTTACTAGAGACCCAGTACTTC.

This chain connects TRBV6-1 to TRBJ2-5; 7 nucleotides agree with TRBD1. The CDR3 is 13 residues long. Germline V lookup: CDR1 MNHNS, CDR2 SASEGT. V was clipped by 7 bases and J by 1 base; unmatched bases: 3. The CDR3 sequence: CASIYRGQETQYF. In DNA, the CDR3 is TGTGCCAGCATTTACAGGGGCCAAGAGACCCAGTACTTC.